These 5 T cell receptor beta chains share one sample of origin, sequenced in a study of cytomegalovirus exposure and HLA in healthy donors. 60 Vbeta and 13 Jbeta primers were used in PCR. Libraries were prepared by immunoSEQ multiplex PCR; TCRdb keeps only in-frame clonotypes and omits some of them. The sample shows more than 95,000 clones, around 82% of them seen only once. Sequenced: PBMCs. The origin of the receptors is a woman aged 18-29 years in good health and CMV-seropositive.

The chain carries TRBV7-3 and TRBJ2-5; D may be TRBD1 (6 bases). This CDR3 has 15 amino acids. The germline V gene has CDR1 SGHTA and CDR2 FQGTGA. V dropped 5 bases and J dropped 4 bases, with 17 bases sitting between them. CDR3 bases: TGTGCCAGCAGCCCCCTTCAGGGGCGGGTAGAGACCCAGTACTTC. It encodes CASSPLQGRVETQYF.

The gene calls are TRBV2 and TRBJ1-3; D is ambiguous. Between the trimmed V and J ends, which lost 6 bases and 3 bases, there was a span of 15 bases. This CDR3 spans 15 amino acids. The germline CDR1 and CDR2 sequences are SNHLY and FYNNEI. The CDR3 spells CASSPSGGSGNTIYF. For the CDR3, the DNA is TGTGCCAGCAGCCCGAGCGGCGGGAGTGGAAACACCATATATTTT.

The chain is built from TRBV4-3 and TRBJ2-1; D is undetermined. CDR3 length: 16 amino acids. The ends were cut back, 4 bases at V and 6 bases at J, with 19 bases in the middle. The germline V gene encodes CDR1 LGHNA and CDR2 YSLEER. CDR3 sequence: CASSPERLQTLNEQFF. CDR3 DNA sequence: TGCGCCAGCAGCCCTGAGAGGTTACAAACGCTCAATGAGCAGTTCTTC.

The chain carries TRBV6-1 and TRBJ2-7; 15 nucleotides line up with TRBD2. The germline CDR1 and CDR2 sequences are MNHNS and SASEGT. The CDR3 is 14 amino acids. J gave up 9 bases and V 6 bases, and 6 bases lay outside the gene matches. CDR3 amino acids: CASRVGLAGGGQYF. CDR3 bases: TGTGCCAGCAGGGTGGGACTAGCGGGGGGCGGGCAGTACTTC.

The chain couples TRBV11-2 to TRBJ2-5, with TRBD2 matching over 8 bases. With V trimmed by 0 bases and J by 4 bases, 7 bases remained unmatched. From germline, CDR1 is SGHAT and CDR2 FQNNGV. This CDR3 contains 16 residues. CDR3 DNA sequence: TGTGCCAGCAGCTTAGAATTCGGGGGGGCGCGAGAGACCCAGTACTTC. This sequence encodes CASSLEFGGARETQYF.